Listed below are T cell receptor beta chains from one sample, sequenced in a study of glioma-infiltrating T cells after dendritic cell vaccination. TCRdb's copy holds only in-frame clones and misses some; the assay was immunoSEQ multiplex PCR. The data hold roughly 52,000 clones, with around 86% observed a single time. The starting material was blood, obtained before dendritic cell vaccination. Source of these receptors: a human donor with glioblastoma. The CDR3 runs from the conserved cysteine through the conserved F or W. A D gene is named only where the DNA matches it firmly. Rows may omit the clone size; those that give it use once, few, many or a size class.

size	V	length	J	D	DNA	CDR3
-	TRBV10-3	14	TRBJ2-1	TRBD2	TGTGCCATCAGTGAGACTAGCGGGAGCAATGAGCAGTTCTTC	CAISETSGSNEQFF
-	TRBV7-2	16	TRBJ1-3	-	TGTGCCAGCAGCCCATCCGCAGGGAGGAAAGGAAACACCATATATTTT	CASSPSAGRKGNTIYF
few	TRBV7-2	12	TRBJ1-1	-	TGTGCCAGCAGCTTATCTTCGACTGAAGCTTTCTTT	CASSLSSTEAFF
-	TRBV27	14	TRBJ1-2	-	TGTGCCAGCAGTTTAGAGCGGAATAACTATGGCTACACCTTC	CASSLERNNYGYTF
-	TRBV4-3	18	TRBJ2-1	TRBD2	TGCGCCAGCAGCCACGCTAGCGGGGGGGGCAGCTCCTACAATGAGCAGTTCTTC	CASSHASGGGSSYNEQFF
-	TRBV5-1	18	TRBJ1-4	-	TGCGCCAGCAGCTCCATACCTCCTTCACAGGGAGGGGGTGAAAAACTGTTTTTT	CASSSIPPSQGGGEKLFF
-	TRBV14	15	TRBJ1-4	-	TGTGCCAGCAGCCAAGGGTGGGGAGCTAATGAAAAACTGTTTTTT	CASSQGWGANEKLFF
-	TRBV7-6	15	TRBJ1-2	TRBD1	TGTGCCAGCAGCACGGGACAGCCGCCTAACTATGGCTACACCTTC	CASSTGQPPNYGYTF
-	TRBV5-6	16	TRBJ2-7	TRBD2	TGTGCCAGCAGCCCCCGGACTAGCGGGAGGCCCTACGAGCAGTACTTC	CASSPRTSGRPYEQYF
-	TRBV10-3	15	TRBJ2-3	-	TGTGCCACCGAGGACGACAGGTCAGTCACAGATACGCAGTATTTT	CATEDDRSVTDTQYF
-	TRBV5-1	15	TRBJ2-2	-	TGCGCCAGCAGCTTAAACAGGCCTTACACCGGGGAGCTGTTTTTT	CASSLNRPYTGELFF
-	TRBV5-6	13	TRBJ1-2	-	TGTGCCAGCAGTCGACAGGCCCTCTATGGCTACACCTTC	CASSRQALYGYTF
-	TRBV18	13	TRBJ1-1	-	TGTGCCAGCTCGGGCCAGGAGGGCACTGAAGCTTTCTTT	CASSGQEGTEAFF
-	TRBV4-2	15	TRBJ2-6	-	TGTGCCAGCAGCCAAGGGACTACTGGGGCCAACGTCCTGACTTTC	CASSQGTTGANVLTF
-	TRBV27	13	TRBJ2-3	-	TGTGCCAGCAGTTTTAGACTGACAGATACGCAGTATTTT	CASSFRLTDTQYF
-	TRBV6-5	14	TRBJ2-7	-	TGTGCCAGCAGTGAGTCCCTAGTCGTCGACGAGCAGTACTTC	CASSESLVVDEQYF
few	TRBV7-2	14	TRBJ1-2	TRBD1	TGTGCCAGCAGCCATGGGGCGGCAGGGGGTGGCTACACCTTC	CASSHGAAGGGYTF
-	TRBV5-1	15	TRBJ1-6	-	TGCGCCAGCAGCCCCGACACCTCCTATAATTCACCCCTCCACTTT	CASSPDTSYNSPLHF
-	TRBV30	13	TRBJ2-7	TRBD1	TGTGCCTGGAGTGCAGGGGGTTCCTACGAGCAGTACTTC	CAWSAGGSYEQYF
-	TRBV2	14	TRBJ1-1	TRBD1	TGTGCCACGGGACAGACTCCGACCAGCACTGAAGCTTTCTTT	CATGQTPTSTEAFF
-	TRBV27	16	TRBJ1-2	-	TGTGCCAGCACCCCCACGGTGGGACTGGTGGACTATGGCTACACCTTC	CASTPTVGLVDYGYTF
-	TRBV27	15	TRBJ2-7	-	TGTGCCAGCAGTTTATCCCCTAGCAGCACCTACGAGCAGTACTTC	CASSLSPSSTYEQYF
-	TRBV7-9	11	TRBJ2-5	-	TGTGCCAGCAGCTTCTCAGAGACCCAGTACTTC	CASSFSETQYF
-	TRBV27	15	TRBJ2-5	TRBD1	TGTGCCAGCAGTTTATCAGGACAGGGGGTTGAGACCCAGTACTTC	CASSLSGQGVETQYF
-	TRBV9	15	TRBJ2-5	-	TGTGCCAGCAGCGTAGAGGGGGGGCCCCAAGAGACCCAGTACTTC	CASSVEGGPQETQYF
-	TRBV5-6	14	TRBJ2-1	TRBD2	TGTGCCAGCAGCGGGGCTAGCGGTATGAGTCGGCAGTTCTTC	CASSGASGMSRQFF
once	TRBV5-8	16	TRBJ2-1	TRBD2	TGTGCCAGCAGCGCGGGACTAGCGGTAACCTACAATGAGCAGTTCTTC	CASSAGLAVTYNEQFF
-	TRBV2	12	TRBJ2-5	-	TGTGCCAGCAGCAGAGGTCCAGAGACCCAGTACTTC	CASSRGPETQYF
-	TRBV7-8	13	TRBJ2-7	TRBD1	TGTGCCAGCAGCAACAGACAGGGGGTGGAGCAGTACTTC	CASSNRQGVEQYF
-	TRBV7-2	16	TRBJ2-1	TRBD2	TGTGCCAGCAGCTTCCTCCCGGGGGGGGCCGGCAATGAGCAGTTCTTC	CASSFLPGGAGNEQFF
few	TRBV29-1	13	TRBJ2-7	TRBD1	TGCAGCGTTGGCCGGGACAGGGATCACGAGCAGTACTTC	CSVGRDRDHEQYF
-	TRBV7-9	14	TRBJ2-5	-	TGTGCCAGCAGGTCTCCGAGGCAGGGGGAGACCCAGTACTTC	CASRSPRQGETQYF
-	TRBV27	15	TRBJ1-1	-	TGTGCCAGCCGCCGGCCTGGGGCCCTGAACACTGAAGCTTTCTTT	CASRRPGALNTEAFF
-	TRBV19	14	TRBJ1-2	-	TGTGCCAGTAGTATGTCGCGGGGGATCCATGGCTACACCTTC	CASSMSRGIHGYTF
-	TRBV19	16	TRBJ1-6	-	TGTGCCAGTAGTCCCACTTGGGAGGTCGGCGATTCACCCCTCCACTTT	CASSPTWEVGDSPLHF
few	TRBV29-1	13	TRBJ1-1	-	TGCAGCGTTGGATCGGGGTCGAAGACTGAAGCTTTCTTT	CSVGSGSKTEAFF
-	TRBV29-1	14	TRBJ1-1	TRBD1	TGCAGCGTTGCGTCCAGGGGGTTCGCCACTGAAGCTTTCTTT	CSVASRGFATEAFF
-	TRBV5-4	14	TRBJ1-2	TRBD1	TGTGCCAGCAGCAGAGGACAGGGGGTCTCTGGCTACCCCTTC	CASSRGQGVSGYPF
-	TRBV9	12	TRBJ1-1	-	TGTGCCAGCAGCGTAGTGGACAGTGAAGCTTTCTTT	CASSVVDSEAFF
-	TRBV5-1	12	TRBJ2-5	-	TGCGCCAGCAGCACCAGGTCGGAGACCCAGTACTTC	CASSTRSETQYF
-	TRBV6-5	14	TRBJ1-6	-	TGTGCCAGCACCGGCCAGGGCTATAATTCACCCCTCCACTTT	CASTGQGYNSPLHF
-	TRBV6-1	20	TRBJ2-5	-	TGTGCCAGCAGTGAAGCCCTCCAAGCAACAGGGCGAGGGGTCCAAGAGACCCAGTACTTC	CASSEALQATGRGVQETQYF
-	TRBV9	17	TRBJ2-3	TRBD2	TGTGCCAGCAGCGTAGCAGGACTAGCGGGAATTGCAGATACGCAGTATTTT	CASSVAGLAGIADTQYF
-	TRBV7-6	13	TRBJ2-7	TRBD2	TGTGCCAGCAGCTGGACTAGCTCTAGCGAGCAGTACTTC	CASSWTSSSEQYF
few	TRBV2	16	TRBJ2-1	TRBD2	TGTGCCAGCAGTTTCGGGGGGAATCCATACTACAATGAGCAGTTCTTC	CASSFGGNPYYNEQFF
once	TRBV27	15	TRBJ1-2	-	TGTGCCAGCAGTTCCCCCTCGACAGGCGGGTATGGCTACACCTTC	CASSSPSTGGYGYTF
-	TRBV7-9	15	TRBJ1-2	TRBD1	TGTGCCAGCACTCAGCCGGGACAGGGTCTCTATGGCTACACCTTC	CASTQPGQGLYGYTF
-	TRBV7-2	15	TRBJ2-5	-	TGTGCCAGCAGCTTAGCGGAAGGGGCAATGGAGACCCAGTACTTC	CASSLAEGAMETQYF
-	TRBV7-9	14	TRBJ1-2	-	TGTGCCAGCAGCTTAGCCGGGGAGCTGGATGGCTACACCTTC	CASSLAGELDGYTF
-	TRBV2	13	TRBJ1-1	-	TGTGCCAGCAGTGAAGACAGGGTCTCGGGAGCTTTCTTT	CASSEDRVSGAFF
medium-sized	TRBV19	13	TRBJ1-1	-	TGTGCCACCAGACCTCAACCGGGCACTGAAGCTTTCTTT	CATRPQPGTEAFF
-	TRBV11-3	15	TRBJ2-3	TRBD2	TGTGCCAGCAACCCCGGGACTAGCGGTACGGATACGCAGTATTTT	CASNPGTSGTDTQYF
once	TRBV7-2	16	TRBJ2-7	-	TGTGCCAGCAGCTTAGGAGTCCCAGGGATGGGTTACGAGCAGTACTTC	CASSLGVPGMGYEQYF
-	TRBV9	14	TRBJ2-7	TRBD2	TGTGCCAGCAGCGTAGGGATAGCGGGGAACGAGCAGTACTTC	CASSVGIAGNEQYF
-	TRBV6-5	13	TRBJ1-1	-	TGTGCCAGCAGTTACTCCCGGGGCACTGAAGCTTTCTTT	CASSYSRGTEAFF
-	TRBV15	15	TRBJ2-1	TRBD2	TGTGCCACCAGCTTACGCGGGGGGGCTAACAATGAGCAGTTCTTC	CATSLRGGANNEQFF
-	TRBV7-8	14	TRBJ2-7	-	TGTGCCAGCAGCGGGGTGACTATCTCCTACGAGCAGTACTTC	CASSGVTISYEQYF
once	TRBV11-3	17	TRBJ2-7	TRBD2	TGTGCCAGCAGCCCTGGGACTAGCGGGGGAATGTCCTACGAGCAGTACTTC	CASSPGTSGGMSYEQYF
-	TRBV11-3	18	TRBJ2-5	TRBD1	TGTGCCAGCAGCTCCCCTAGCTGGACAGGGAGCTCACAACTACCCCAGGACTTC	CASSSPSWTGSSQLPQDF
-	TRBV5-6	17	TRBJ1-1	TRBD1	TGTGCCAGCAGCCGGACACATCGGACAGGGGGTCGAACTGAAGCTTTCTTT	CASSRTHRTGGRTEAFF